This TCR beta chain comes out of a study of T cells in Graves' hyperthyroidism and ophthalmopathy. The overall study: Blood from the periphery was taken at initial diagnosis, before any treatment.

Authors of the study amplified TCR beta CDR3 regions from RNA transcripts. A first-round RT-PCR of the TCR CDR3 used the HTBI primer set. Each CDR3 protein gets one entry after TCRdb re-called the multiplex PCR reads with MiXCR. The sample lists some 500,000 distinct CDR3 sequences; 15% to 20% were seen once. CDR3 size: 15 residues. CDR1 MDHEN and CDR2 SYDVKM come from the germline V gene. V lost 5 bases and J 4 bases, leaving 17 bases between the germline ends. Study-wide points: Within blood appeared most thyroid clonotypes that had expanded above 0.001.

A NOSPECS grade of at least 4, a Clinical Activity Score of at least 3 and duration under 3 months were recorded in ophthalmopathy patients. The table lists this clonotype with many counts. Antigen: not known. The sequence came from a woman between 25 and 40 years old with Graves' ophthalmopathy. J is TRBJ1-2 and V is TRBV28, with a possible D match to TRBD1 (5 bases). The material sequenced was blood. For the CDR3, the DNA is TGTGCCAGCAGTCCCCTCAGGGTAGTAGGCTATGGCTACACCTTC. Translating gives CASSPLRVVGYGYTF.